This entry features one T cell receptor (beta chain) sequence. This receptor's antigen is unknown. No per-base quality is available; no much larger clone lies one base away. One collaborating source in Seattle enrolled patients during active infection and followed them longitudinally through the course of disease. Collaborating institutions collected whole blood in K2EDTA tubes following their own protocols. For TCRbeta analysis, collaborators shipped samples in one of three forms: frozen whole blood, isolated PBMCs, or DNA extracted from either of those sample types. Via the germline V gene, CDR1 is MGHDK and CDR2 SYGVNS. The junction shows trimming of 4 bases on V and 1 base on J, plus 7 bases between the germline ends. The CDR3 measures 14 amino acids from cysteine to phenylalanine. Of all the DNA, just the CDR3 is kept, 42 bases in frame from base 1. TCRbeta CDR3 regions were amplified from genomic DNA using the immunoSEQ Assay, a bias-controlled multiplex PCR. The paper's processing steps were these. The number of nucleated cells in each sample was estimated by amplification of reference gene primers within the assay. To quantify the absolute abundance of each unique TCRbeta CDR3 rearrangement, sequence reads were collapsed and filtered. For each sample, productive Simpson clonality was calculated by taking the square root of Simpson's diversity index across productive rearrangements. Sourced from immuneACCESS, this table was stored by TCRdb with only in-frame sequences that have V and J called. A share of the clones is absent; for the studies checked, an unresolved V gene accounts for under half, and the remainder has no known explanation. V and J calls and clone size come straight from that table; D and trimming were deduced from the DNA. Recorded for this sample are about 240,000 clones; more than 85% of them occurred a single time. The biggest ten clones account for about 10% of the sample.

The data were obtained in a study of blood T cell repertoires in COVID-19 (dated by TCRdb to 2018 to 2021). With respect to the entire study: Samples from collaborators originated in the United States, Italy and Spain and spanned both the acute and convalescent phases of COVID-19. The repertoires were released in a freely available public database intended as a resource for research on the immune response to SARS-CoV-2. Nearly every sample came with metadata listing a de-identified subject ID, COVID-19 status, age in years and sex. Subjects who had been exposed to COVID-19, were actively infected with it, or had recovered from it provided the deeply sampled blood TCRbeta repertoires that made up the dataset. Samples came from the ongoing ImmuneRACE study (first 160 participants) plus 1,254 subjects from 6 global collaborators. The material from the prospective study consisted of cDNA or gDNA derived from T cells, B-cell-depleted T cells, or PBMCs. HLA class I and class II types, where available, came from metadata supplied by the sample provider rather than from assay-based typing. Paper-wide results and their limitations: Clinical and demographic metadata were provided uncurated, with the amount varying by source and participant.

Sequencing was done on a sample of peripheral blood. The chain is made from TRBV25-1 and TRBJ2-2, with the D segment identity uncertain. The source of this sequence is a woman aged 45-65 years with COVID-19, enrolled during active disease. CDR3 loop: CASSANRNTGELFF. In nucleotide form, the sequence is TGTGCCAGCAGTGCGAACAGGAACACCGGGGAGCTGTTTTTT.